This T cell receptor (beta chain) was captured by sequencing in a study of blood T cell repertoires in COVID-19. The length of the CDR3 is 17 residues. The germline CDR1 and CDR2 sequences are MNHEY and SMNVEV (reference sequence). Trimming left V 4 bases short and J 8 bases short, with 24 bases between. Method: immunoSEQ multiplex PCR; TCRdb's copy keeps in-frame clones and lacks some. The sample carries 250,000 to 350,000 clones, just under 90% recorded once. This chain connects TRBV27 to TRBJ2-1, with D tentatively TRBD1 (6 bases). The receptor was isolated from a woman aged 45 to 65 with COVID-19, enrolled during active disease. Sequencing used peripheral blood. This CDR3 is CASSSLVGQRFPDEQFF. In DNA form, the CDR3 reads TGTGCCAGCAGTTCCCTCGTAGGACAGAGATTTCCGGATGAGCAGTTCTTC.